This T cell receptor beta chain was profiled in a study of regulatory T cells in long-lasting Graves disease (dated by TCRdb to 2020 to 2023). Turning to the overall study: Patients with newly diagnosed Graves' disease had been on antithyroid drugs for under 3 months. Persistent Graves' disease patients were compared with newly diagnosed Graves' disease patients by peripheral blood TCR sequencing and RNA sequencing. The study was registered as a clinical trial and conducted in China. A total of 33 samples were covered by TCR sequencing, comprising some 13 persistent and around 20 newly diagnosed Graves' disease patients.

Cut back by 2 bases and 0 bases, the V and J ends lie 14 bases apart. Including cysteine and phenylalanine, the CDR3 has 17 amino acids. Only the CDR3 region is kept as DNA, spanning 51 bases read in frame from base 1. Per the germline V gene, MNHNS is the CDR1 and SASEGT is the CDR2. The time point label corresponds to: newly diagnosed GD, antithyroid drugs for less than 3 months. For both TCR sequencing and RNA sequencing, RNA was extracted from PBMCs using TRIzol. Graves' disease was diagnosed according to American Thyroid Association guidelines. The patients came from an endocrinology department in Xi'an, China. From each patient, approximately 10 milliliters of peripheral blood was collected into an EDTA anticoagulant tube. PBMCs were isolated by Ficoll Paque Plus density gradient separation without further T cell sorting. RNA quality was checked with an Agilent 2100 Bioanalyzer and agarose gel, and concentration with a NanoDrop 2000.

The paper as a whole reports these results and caveats: TRBV28, TRBJ1-2 and TRBJ2-5 were preferentially used in persistent disease, while TRBV20-1 and TRBJ2-1 were favored in newly diagnosed disease. Compared with newly diagnosed patients, persistent Graves' disease patients had lower TCR Shannon entropy and fewer highly expanded clones, which suggests clonal expansion. Only the TCR beta chain was sequenced and analyzed. Persistent patients shared more public clonotypes among themselves (around 3,000) than newly diagnosed patients did (more than 950). Only peripheral blood was studied, because thyroid tissue, the primary lesion, was inaccessible. The authors noted that the small sample size was a limitation that may lower accuracy.

Many counts were recorded for this clonotype. Its binding antigen is unknown. Base qualities are not recorded, but no much larger clone differs from it by a single base. The library was produced with multiplex PCR. Sequencing was carried out with an Illumina HiSeq 4000. CDR3 regions were amplified by Arm-PCR with iRepertoire HTBI primers to construct TCR beta libraries. Gel purification was performed on PCR products prior to sequencing. As for the original processing: Gene usage analysis of CDR3 amino acid clonotypes relied on the 55 to 80 TRBV and around 14 TRBJ segments identified across samples. COPE and FqMerger were used to merge filtered high-quality paired reads into contigs. BLAST was used to align contigs to IMGT TRBV, TRBD and TRBJ reference genes, and CDR3 was defined according to IMGT. Clonotypes above 0.1% frequency were classified as highly expanded clones. Shannon entropy served as the measure of repertoire diversity, while the Gini coefficient captured V-J evenness. A clonotype found in more than one individual was treated as public. Using fastp trimming at Q25 and MiXCR clonotype assembly, TCRdb reanalyzed the public sequencing data and kept in-frame beta chains. Identical CDR3 proteins give one entry, which carries the most common genes and DNA. The V and J calls were determined by TCRdb, not by the authors. The sample records around 400,000 distinct CDR3 sequences, about 16% of which are singletons. The top ten clonotypes cover 22% of the sample.

The starting material was peripheral blood mononuclear cells (PBMCs), obtained at new diagnosis, from a patient treated with antithyroid drugs. This chain is built from TRBV6-1 and TRBJ1-5; the D gene is perhaps TRBD1, from 5 matching bases. The sequence came from a female donor with Graves disease. The CDR3 region reads CASSERVTDYSNQPQHF. The DNA sequence follows: TGTGCCAGCAGTGAAAGGGTGACAGACTATAGCAATCAGCCCCAGCATTTT.